This TCR beta chain was documented in a study of Tregs in tolerant kidney transplant recipients (dated by TCRdb to the late 2010s). Regarding the study in general: The study used TCRbeta sequencing to identify donor-specific regulatory T cells before combined kidney and bone marrow transplantation, then tracked those cells after transplant. Several methods of expanding Tregs specific for an allogeneic donor were compared by TCRbeta repertoire sequencing in a few healthy controls.

For TCRbeta CDR3 sequencing, genomic DNA from the sorted cells was extracted using the QIAGEN DNeasy Blood and Tissue Kit. High-throughput TCRbeta CDR3 sequencing, which included PCR amplification with bias correction and internal controls, was done commercially through immunoSEQ. The published analysis was carried out like this. Unique productive TCRbeta sequences were defined by CDR3 nucleotide sequence where primers matched, and otherwise by CDR3 amino acid sequence together with Vbeta and Jbeta genes. To correct for sorting error, sequences found in more than one sorted population at a frequency ratio of 2:1 or less were discarded, and the remaining shared sequences were assigned to the population with the higher frequency. A sequence was defined as donor-reactive if the sequence was expanded at least 5-fold in CFSE-low cells compared with unstimulated cells and had a frequency of at least 0.01% in CFSE-low cells. Repertoire divergence was quantified by Jensen-Shannon divergence calculated from the top 100 TCRbeta sequences ranked by frequency. For samples with multiple sequencing runs, sorting error was corrected separately for each run before the runs were pooled. TCRdb stores this immuneACCESS table with in-frame sequences only. Part of the clones is absent; in the studies checked, under half of the shortfall reflects unresolved V genes, and no reason is known for the rest. Clone size and V and J calls were adopted from that table, with D and trimming inferred from the DNA. The sample records some 110,000 clones, roughly 93% of which are singletons. The ten largest clones take up roughly 0.61% of the sample.

General study outcomes and caveats: Expanding Tregs with activated donor B cells appeared to identify the most biologically relevant and donor-specific TCRbeta repertoire. Because the study included only a small number of patients, the results must be confirmed in larger populations and under other immunosuppression protocols. Biological reproducibility was not examined directly, but technical replication error appeared to be minimal.

Here V drops 5 bases and J drops 7 bases, and the junction holds 12 bases not matched to any gene. CDR1 and CDR2, looked up from the germline V gene, are KGHSH and LQKENI. From the cysteine through the phenylalanine, the CDR3 covers 16 amino acids. Just the 48-base CDR3 DNA is kept, in frame starting at base 1. Unstimulated Tregs (CD4+CD25+CD127-), CD4+ non-Tregs (CD4+CD25-), CD4 and CD8 cells were FACS-sorted from thawed PBMCs. Blood from healthy controls was obtained either as purchased buffy coats or from healthy volunteers. Healthy control blood was separated into PBMCs by Ficoll density gradient and cryopreserved, and patient PBMCs were collected both before and after transplant. Regarding this clone: This clone's antigen is unknown. No base quality values were provided; no much bigger clone lies one nucleotide off.

Material: CD4+ T cells from blood. The chain employs TRBV18 and TRBJ2-1; 9 of the junction bases match TRBD1. The TCR sequence derives from a human donor in good health. The CDR3: CASSERYPGQGNEQFF. The DNA sequence is TGTGCCAGCTCAGAGCGTTACCCGGGACAGGGAAATGAGCAGTTCTTC.